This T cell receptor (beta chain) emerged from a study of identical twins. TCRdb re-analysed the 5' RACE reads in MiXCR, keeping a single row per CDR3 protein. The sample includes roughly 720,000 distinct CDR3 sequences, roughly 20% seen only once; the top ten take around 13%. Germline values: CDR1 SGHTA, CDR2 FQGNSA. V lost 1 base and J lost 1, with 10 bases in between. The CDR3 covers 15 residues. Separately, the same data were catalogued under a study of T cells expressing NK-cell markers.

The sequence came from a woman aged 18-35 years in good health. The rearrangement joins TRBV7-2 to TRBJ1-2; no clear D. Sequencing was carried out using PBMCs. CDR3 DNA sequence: TGTGCCAGCAGCTTAGAGGCGTCCGTTAACTATGGCTACACCTTC. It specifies CASSLEASVNYGYTF. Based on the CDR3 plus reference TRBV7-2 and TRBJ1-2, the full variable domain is GAGVSQSPSNKVTEKGKDVELRCDPISGHTALYWYRQSLGQGLEFLIYFQGNSAPDKSGLPSDRFSAERTGGSVSTLTIQRTQQEDSAVYLCASSLEASVNYGYTFGSGTRLTVV.